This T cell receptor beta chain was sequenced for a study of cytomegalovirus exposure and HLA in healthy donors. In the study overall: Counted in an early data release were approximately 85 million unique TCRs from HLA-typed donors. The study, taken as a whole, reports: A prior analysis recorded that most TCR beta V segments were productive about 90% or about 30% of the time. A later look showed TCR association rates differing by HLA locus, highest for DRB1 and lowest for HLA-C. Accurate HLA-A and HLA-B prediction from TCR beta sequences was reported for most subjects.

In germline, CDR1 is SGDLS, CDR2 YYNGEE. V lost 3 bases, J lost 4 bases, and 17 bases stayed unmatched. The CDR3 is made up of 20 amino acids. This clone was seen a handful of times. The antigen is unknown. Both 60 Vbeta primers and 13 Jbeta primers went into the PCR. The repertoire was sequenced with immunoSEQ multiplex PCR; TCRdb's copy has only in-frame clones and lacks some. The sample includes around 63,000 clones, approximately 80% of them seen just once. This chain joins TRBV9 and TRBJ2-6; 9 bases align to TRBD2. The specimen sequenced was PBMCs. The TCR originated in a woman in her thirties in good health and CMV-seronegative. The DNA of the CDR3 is TGTGCCAGCAGCGACCCCCTCGGGGGCGGGGGGGCCGCAGGGGCCAACGTCCTGACTTTC. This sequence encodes CASSDPLGGGGAAGANVLTF.